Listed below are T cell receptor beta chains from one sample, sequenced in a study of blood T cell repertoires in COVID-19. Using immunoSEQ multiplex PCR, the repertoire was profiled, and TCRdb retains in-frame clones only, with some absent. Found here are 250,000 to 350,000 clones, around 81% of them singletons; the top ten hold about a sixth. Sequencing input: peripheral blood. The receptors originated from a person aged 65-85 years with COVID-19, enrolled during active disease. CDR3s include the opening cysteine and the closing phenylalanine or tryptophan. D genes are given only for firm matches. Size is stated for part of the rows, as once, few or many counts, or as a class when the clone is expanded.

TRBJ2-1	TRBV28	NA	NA	TGTGCCAGCAGTATTACCTACAATGAGCAGTTCTTC	CASSITYNEQFF
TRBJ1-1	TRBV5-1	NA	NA	TGCGCCAGCAGCTTGGTAGGTGTGGGGGGTGAAGCTTTCTTT	CASSLVGVGGEAFF
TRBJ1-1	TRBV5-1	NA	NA	TGCGCCAGCAGCGGGACAAGGGTCACTGAAGCTTTCTTT	CASSGTRVTEAFF
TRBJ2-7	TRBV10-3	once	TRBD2	TGTGCCATCAGTGAGGTGCGGGAGCCCCCTTACGAGCAGTACTTC	CAISEVREPPYEQYF
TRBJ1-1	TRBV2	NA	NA	TGTGCCAGCAGCGACAGGCTCATGAACACTGAAGCTTTCTTT	CASSDRLMNTEAFF
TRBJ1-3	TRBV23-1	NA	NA	TGCGCCAGCAGTGAGTCTGGAAACACCATATATTTT	CASSESGNTIYF
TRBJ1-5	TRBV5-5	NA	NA	TGTGCCAGCCCACCTCATAGGCCAGGTACGTGGACCCAGCATTTT	CASPPHRPGTWTQHF
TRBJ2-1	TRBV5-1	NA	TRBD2	TGCGCCAGCAGCCGGGGCGGGAGCTCCTACAATGAGCAGTTCTTC	CASSRGGSSYNEQFF
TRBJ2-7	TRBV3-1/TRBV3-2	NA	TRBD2	TGTGCCAGCAGCTACCTAGCGGGTAACACCTACGAGCAGTACTTC	CASSYLAGNTYEQYF
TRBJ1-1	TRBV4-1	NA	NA	TGCGCCAGCAGCCCCGCCATTGGCGAGGGCACTGAAGCTTTCTTT	CASSPAIGEGTEAFF
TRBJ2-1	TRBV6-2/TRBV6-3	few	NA	TGTGCCAGCAGTTACGTTGTCGGAGACTCCTACAATGAGCAGTTCTTC	CASSYVVGDSYNEQFF
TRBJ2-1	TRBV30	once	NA	TGTGCCTGGAGTACGGGTCCGACCTACAATGAGCAGTTCTTC	CAWSTGPTYNEQFF
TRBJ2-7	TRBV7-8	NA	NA	TGTGCCAGCAGCTTAGGACAGCTGTACGAGCAGTACTTC	CASSLGQLYEQYF
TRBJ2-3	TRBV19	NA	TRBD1	TGTGCCAGTAGCATCACCACAGGGGGCGTAAGTCCAGATACGCAGTATTTT	CASSITTGGVSPDTQYF
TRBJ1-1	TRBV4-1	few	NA	TGCGCCAGCAGCCAAGAGGCGGGAAGGAGGACTGAAGCTTTCTTT	CASSQEAGRRTEAFF
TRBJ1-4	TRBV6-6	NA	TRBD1	TGTGCCAGCAGTACAGGGGTCGTGGGTGAAAAACTGTTTTTT	CASSTGVVGEKLFF
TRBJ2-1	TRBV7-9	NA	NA	TGTGCCAGCAGCTTGTACAGGGAGTCCCAGTTCTTC	CASSLYRESQFF
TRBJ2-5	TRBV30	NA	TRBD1	TGTGCCTGGTCCCCTATGACAGGGACAGAGACCCAGTACTTC	CAWSPMTGTETQYF
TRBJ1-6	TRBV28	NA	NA	TGTGCCAGCAGCCCAGGGTATTCACCCCTCCACTTT	CASSPGYSPLHF
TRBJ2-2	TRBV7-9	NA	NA	TGTGCCGTCCCTCCCAGGGTCGGAAACACCGGGGAGCTGTTTTTT	CAVPPRVGNTGELFF
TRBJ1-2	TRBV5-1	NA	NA	TGCGCCAGCAGCTTGGAACAGGGAGATTTCTATGGCTACACCTTC	CASSLEQGDFYGYTF
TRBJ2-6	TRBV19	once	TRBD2	TGTGCCAGTAGTCTAGCGGGAGGCCATCCCGGGGCCAACGTCCTGACTTTC	CASSLAGGHPGANVLTF
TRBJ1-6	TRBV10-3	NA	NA	TGTGCCATCAGTGAGTCGACGGGGGGAGAGAATTCACCCCTCCACTTT	CAISESTGGENSPLHF
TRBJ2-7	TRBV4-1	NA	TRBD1	TGCGCCAGCAGCCATGGCATGACTACAGGGGCCGCAATCTCCTACGAGCAGTACTTC	CASSHGMTTGAAISYEQYF
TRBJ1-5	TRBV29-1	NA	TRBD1	TGCAGCGTTAAAGGACAGGGTGATCAGCCCCAGCATTTT	CSVKGQGDQPQHF
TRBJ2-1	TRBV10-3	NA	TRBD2	TGTGCCATCAGTGAGTCAGGACTAGCGGGATCCAATGAGCAGTTCTTC	CAISESGLAGSNEQFF
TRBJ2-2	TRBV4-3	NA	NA	TGCGCCAGCAGCCAAGATGGCAGGGCGAACACCGGGGAGCTGTTTTTT	CASSQDGRANTGELFF
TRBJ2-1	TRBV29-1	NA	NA	TGCAGCGTTGAGCAGTGGCGTATGGGACTTCCAGCTCCGGAGCAGTTCTTC	CSVEQWRMGLPAPEQFF
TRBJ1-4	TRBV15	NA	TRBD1	TGTGCCACCAGTGAGTGGGTAACAGGGGAGGAAAAACTGTTTTTT	CATSEWVTGEEKLFF
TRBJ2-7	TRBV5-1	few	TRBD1	TGCGCCAGCAGCTTAGGTTTCACAGGGGAGCCGTACTTC	CASSLGFTGEPYF
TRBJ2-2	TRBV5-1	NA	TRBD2	TGCGCCAGCAGCCCTGGGACTAGCGGGGGACTGAACACCGGGGAGCTGTTTTTT	CASSPGTSGGLNTGELFF
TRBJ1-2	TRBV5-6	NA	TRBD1	TGTGCCAGCAGCAACCGGGACAGGGGTGTATGGTATGGCTACACCTTC	CASSNRDRGVWYGYTF
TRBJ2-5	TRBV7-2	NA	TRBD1	TGTGCCAGCAGCTTAGAGACAGGGGCTGAGACCCAGTACTTC	CASSLETGAETQYF
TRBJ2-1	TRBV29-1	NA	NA	TGCAGCGTTGAAGATGCGGTCCGGGGCAATGAGCAGTTCTTC	CSVEDAVRGNEQFF
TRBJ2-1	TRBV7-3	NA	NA	TGTGCCAGCAGCCAGGGGAATGAGCAGTTCTTC	CASSQGNEQFF
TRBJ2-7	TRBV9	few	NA	TGTGCCAGCAGCGTAGATCCCCAGGCGACCTACGAGCAGTACTTC	CASSVDPQATYEQYF
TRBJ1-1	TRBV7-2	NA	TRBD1	TGTGCCAGCAGCTTTAGACAGGGGCCGCGAACTGAAGCTTTCTTT	CASSFRQGPRTEAFF
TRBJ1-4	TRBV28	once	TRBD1	TGTGCCAGCAGCGGATGGGACAGGGGCCCGTCTAGACCTAATGAAAAACTGTTTTTT	CASSGWDRGPSRPNEKLFF
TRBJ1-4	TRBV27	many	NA	TGTGCCAGCAGTGGTTTGGGGGGTGGTACTAATGAAAAACTGTTTTTT	CASSGLGGGTNEKLFF
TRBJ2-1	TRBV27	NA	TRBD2	TGTGCCAGCAGCCCGAGCGGGAGGGCCCCCCATGAGCAGTTCTTC	CASSPSGRAPHEQFF
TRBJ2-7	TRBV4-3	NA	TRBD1	TGCGCCAGCAGCCATTCTAGGGGGCCTCGGTACGAGCAGTACTTC	CASSHSRGPRYEQYF
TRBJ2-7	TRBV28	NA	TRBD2	TGTGCCAGCAGTTCCCCGACTAGCGGGAGGGTATACGAGCAGTACTTC	CASSSPTSGRVYEQYF
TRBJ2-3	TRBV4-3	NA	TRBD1	TGCGCCAGCAGCCAGGGGGACAGCCACACAGATACGCAGTATTTT	CASSQGDSHTDTQYF
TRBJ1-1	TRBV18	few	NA	TGTGCCAGCTCACTACTTATTCGGGGAGTAACTGAAGCTTTCTTT	CASSLLIRGVTEAFF
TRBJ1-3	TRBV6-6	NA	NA	TGTGCCAGCAGTTACTCGGGCTTATCATCAGGAAACACCATATATTTT	CASSYSGLSSGNTIYF
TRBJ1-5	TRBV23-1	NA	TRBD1	TGCGCCAGCAGTCAATCGCCCCCTCCAGGGGGCGGCAATCAGCCCCAGCATTTT	CASSQSPPPGGGNQPQHF
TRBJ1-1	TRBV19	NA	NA	TGTGCCAGTAATGTCCAGGGCGCTACATACTTGAACACTGAAGCTTTCTTT	CASNVQGATYLNTEAFF
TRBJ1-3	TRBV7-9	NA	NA	TGTGCCAGCAGCCCCGTGTCGGGGTCAAACACCATATATTTT	CASSPVSGSNTIYF
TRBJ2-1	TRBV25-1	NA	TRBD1	TGTGCCAGCAGCCATCCGGGACAGATTTACAATGAGCAGTTCTTC	CASSHPGQIYNEQFF
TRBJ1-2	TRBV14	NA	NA	TGTGCCAGCAGCCCCCCAGGGCTGAGGAACTATGGCTACACCTTC	CASSPPGLRNYGYTF
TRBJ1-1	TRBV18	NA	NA	TGTGCCAGCTCACCATCCAGGGGAAGAGAAACTGAAGCTTTCTTT	CASSPSRGRETEAFF
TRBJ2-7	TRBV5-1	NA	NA	TGCGCCAGCAGACTGACAACCTTGACAGGCAACATCGGCTACGAGCAGTACTTC	CASRLTTLTGNIGYEQYF
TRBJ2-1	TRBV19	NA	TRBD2	TGTGCCAGTAGACCGGGACTAGCAGTCAATGAGCAGTTCTTC	CASRPGLAVNEQFF
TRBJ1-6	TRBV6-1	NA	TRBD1	TGTGCCAGCAGTGAGACGGCAGGGGGCGCAGGTTCACCCCTCCACTTT	CASSETAGGAGSPLHF
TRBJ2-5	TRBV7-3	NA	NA	TGTGCCAGCAGCTTAGGCAGGGGTGTCCAGGAGACCCAGTACTTC	CASSLGRGVQETQYF
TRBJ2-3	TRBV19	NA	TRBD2	TGTGCCAGTAGTATAGGGACTAGCGGGAGTTGGGTCACAGATACGCAGTATTTT	CASSIGTSGSWVTDTQYF
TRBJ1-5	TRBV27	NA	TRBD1	TGTGCCAGCACCACTACGACAGGGGGTATTCAGCCCCAGCATTTT	CASTTTTGGIQPQHF
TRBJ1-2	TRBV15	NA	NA	TGTGCCACCAGCAGAGGGGAGCTTAACTATGGCTACACCTTC	CATSRGELNYGYTF
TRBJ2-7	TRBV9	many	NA	TGTGCCAGCAGCCCAGCACAGGGACCCACCTACGAGCAGTACTTC	CASSPAQGPTYEQYF